The rows below give T cell receptor beta chains drawn from one sample of a study of cytomegalovirus exposure and HLA in healthy donors. Data came from immunoSEQ multiplex PCR; TCRdb stores just in-frame clones and leaves some out. In the table there are roughly 150,000 clones, around 80% of which are singletons. The sequenced sample was PBMCs. These receptors came from a man between 18 and 35 years old in good health and CMV-seropositive. The CDR3 runs from the conserved cysteine through the conserved F or W. D genes are given only for firm matches. Only some rows state a clone size, as once, few, many or a class for expanded clones.

size	D	V	J	CDR3	DNA
-	-	TRBV30	TRBJ2-7	CAGNYRGLNPGEQYF	TGTGCCGGAAATTACCGGGGACTCAACCCCGGGGAGCAGTACTTC
once	-	TRBV7-2	TRBJ2-3	CASSSAYLTTDTQYF	TGTGCCAGCAGCTCCGCTTACCTAACCACAGATACGCAGTATTTT
-	TRBD2	TRBV15	TRBJ2-5	CATSNRRTSGYEETQYF	TGTGCCACCAGCAACCGAAGGACTAGCGGTTATGAGGAGACCCAGTACTTC
-	-	TRBV4-1	TRBJ1-2	CASSQDPQTRGGYTF	TGCGCCAGCAGCCAAGACCCGCAAACACGGGGTGGCTACACCTTC
-	TRBD1	TRBV30	TRBJ1-5	CAWSSQGRGDNQPQHF	TGTGCCTGGTCCTCTCAGGGCAGGGGGGACAATCAGCCCCAGCATTTT
-	TRBD2	TRBV7-9	TRBJ2-7	CSSSWGGEQYF	TGTTCCAGCAGCTGGGGGGGCGAGCAGTACTTC
-	TRBD1	TRBV19	TRBJ1-2	CASRTGGLSASYGYTF	TGTGCCAGCCGAACAGGGGGGCTATCCGCGAGCTATGGCTACACCTTC
-	-	TRBV7-3	TRBJ2-3	CASSLNPGSTDTQYF	TGTGCCAGCAGCTTAAATCCAGGGAGCACAGATACGCAGTATTTT
-	-	TRBV15	TRBJ2-1	CATSRDTREQFF	TGTGCCACCAGCAGAGATACGAGGGAGCAGTTCTTC
-	-	TRBV7-9	TRBJ2-7	CASSTPTSYEQYF	TGTGCCAGCAGCACCCCTACCTCCTACGAGCAGTACTTC
-	-	TRBV6-6	TRBJ2-2	CASSYTETGELFF	TGTGCCAGCAGTTATACCGAGACCGGGGAGCTGTTTTTT
-	TRBD1	TRBV27	TRBJ2-7	CASNIRGTGEQYF	TGTGCCAGCAATATCAGGGGGACCGGGGAGCAGTACTTC
few	-	TRBV19	TRBJ2-5	CASSIDPFAGHQETQYF	TGTGCCAGTAGTATCGACCCATTTGCAGGTCACCAAGAGACCCAGTACTTC
few	-	TRBV27	TRBJ1-1	CASSPTYPDTEAFF	TGTGCCAGCAGCCCCACCTATCCGGACACTGAAGCTTTCTTT
-	-	TRBV28	TRBJ1-4	CASRGGVEKLFF	TGTGCCAGCAGGGGGGGTGTTGAAAAACTGTTTTTT
-	TRBD1	TRBV5-5	TRBJ1-2	CASSLPFPDRGYGYTF	TGTGCCAGCAGCCTCCCGTTTCCCGACAGGGGATATGGCTACACCTTC
-	TRBD2	TRBV2	TRBJ2-7	CASSIAGEFDEQYF	TGTGCCAGCAGCATAGCGGGAGAATTTGACGAGCAGTACTTC
-	-	TRBV19	TRBJ1-1	CASSLQGNTEAFF	TGTGCCAGTAGTTTACAGGGAAACACTGAAGCTTTCTTT
few	TRBD1	TRBV27	TRBJ1-2	CASSPYRGPNYGYTF	TGTGCCAGCAGTCCCTACAGGGGGCCTAACTATGGCTACACCTTC
-	-	TRBV2	TRBJ1-5	CASSRDSHGDQPQHF	TGTGCCAGCAGCCGAGACAGCCACGGAGATCAGCCCCAGCATTTT
few	-	TRBV28	TRBJ2-1	CASSRQVSYNEQFF	TGTGCCAGCAGTCGTCAGGTCTCCTACAATGAGCAGTTCTTC
-	-	TRBV11-3	TRBJ1-1	CASTEGDIFMNTEAFF	TGTGCCAGCACCGAGGGGGACATTTTCATGAACACTGAAGCTTTCTTT
few	-	TRBV27	TRBJ2-3	CASSLTSTDTQYF	TGTGCCAGCAGTCTTACTAGCACAGATACGCAGTATTTT
-	TRBD1	TRBV27	TRBJ1-2	CASSLRDRAGYTF	TGTGCCAGCAGTTTACGGGACAGGGCCGGCTACACCTTC
once	TRBD1	TRBV27	TRBJ2-7	CASSLYWKGTGGYEQYF	TGTGCCAGCAGTTTATATTGGAAGGGGACAGGGGGCTACGAGCAGTACTTC
-	TRBD2	TRBV7-7	TRBJ2-1	CASSSTTGPRLAGVLGNEQFF	TGTGCTAGCAGCTCAACAACAGGGCCGAGGCTAGCGGGAGTTCTAGGTAATGAGCAGTTCTTC